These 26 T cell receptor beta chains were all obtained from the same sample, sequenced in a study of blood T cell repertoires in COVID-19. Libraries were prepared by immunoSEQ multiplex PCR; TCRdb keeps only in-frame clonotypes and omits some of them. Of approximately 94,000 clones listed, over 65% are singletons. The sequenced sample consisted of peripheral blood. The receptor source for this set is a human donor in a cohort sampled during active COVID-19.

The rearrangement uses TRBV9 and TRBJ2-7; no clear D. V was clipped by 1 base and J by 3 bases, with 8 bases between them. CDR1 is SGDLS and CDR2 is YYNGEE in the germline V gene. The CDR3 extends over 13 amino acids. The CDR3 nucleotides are TGTGCCAGCAGCGTATCGGGTCTCTACGAGCAGTACTTC. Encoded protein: CASSVSGLYEQYF.

The CDR3 protein is CAISEGTADYGYTF. CDR3 coding DNA: TGTGCCATCAGTGAGGGGACAGCTGACTATGGCTACACCTTC. The chain employs TRBV10-3 and TRBJ1-2, with 7 bases lining up with TRBD1. This CDR3 comprises 14 residues. Germline values: CDR1 ENHRY, CDR2 SYGVKD. Losses at the gene ends were 2 bases for V and 3 bases for J; bases not matched to a gene: 3.

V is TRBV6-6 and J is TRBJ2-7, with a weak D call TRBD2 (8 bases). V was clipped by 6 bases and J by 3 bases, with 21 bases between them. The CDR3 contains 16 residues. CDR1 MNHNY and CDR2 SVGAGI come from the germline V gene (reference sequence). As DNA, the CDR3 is TGTGCCAGCAGCCCAGGGGGTAGCGGGGCAAACTACGAGCAGTACTTC. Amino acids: CASSPGGSGANYEQYF.

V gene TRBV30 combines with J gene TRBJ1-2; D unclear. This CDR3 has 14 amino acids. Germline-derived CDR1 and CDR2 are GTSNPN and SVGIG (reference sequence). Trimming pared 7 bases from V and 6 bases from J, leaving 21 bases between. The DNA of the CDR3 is TGTGCCTTGGAGGGAGCCCCGCTTGATAATGGCTACACCTTC. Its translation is CALEGAPLDNGYTF.

The CDR3 DNA follows: TGCGCCAGCGGACCTAGCGGGGGTCCCCAATCGTACTTC. Translation gives CASGPSGGPQSYF. The rearrangement joins TRBV5-1 to TRBJ2-5, with 10 bases that match TRBD2. The germline CDR1 and CDR2 sequences are SGHRS and YFSETQ. The junction had 13 bases not matched to a gene; V was cut back by 7 bases and J by 13 bases. CDR3 length equals 13 residues.

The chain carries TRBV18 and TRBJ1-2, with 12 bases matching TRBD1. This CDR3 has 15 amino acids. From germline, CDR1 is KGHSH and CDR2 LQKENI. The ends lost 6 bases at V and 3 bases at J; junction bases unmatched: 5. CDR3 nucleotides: TGTGCCAGCTCGCAGGGACAGGGGGCCTACTATGGCTACACCTTC. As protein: CASSQGQGAYYGYTF.

CDR3 amino acids: CASSRQGGSYNEQFF. CDR3 coding DNA: TGCGCCAGCAGCCGACAGGGCGGGTCCTACAATGAGCAGTTCTTC. The chain recombines TRBV5-1 with TRBJ2-1; 7 bases agree with TRBD1. Per germline, CDR1 SGHRS and CDR2 YFSETQ. The CDR3 totals 15 residues. Trimming removed 4 bases from V and 1 base from J; junction bases left unmatched: 5.

CDR3 DNA sequence: TGTGCCAGCTCACGGGACAGAAATCAGCCCCAGCATTTT. As protein: CASSRDRNQPQHF. This sequence joins TRBV18 and TRBJ1-5, with TRBD1 matching over 7 bases. CDR3 length equals 13 residues. Germline lookup yields CDR1 KGHSH and CDR2 LQKENI. V shed 4 bases, J shed 4 bases, and the junction held 1 base outside the gene matches.

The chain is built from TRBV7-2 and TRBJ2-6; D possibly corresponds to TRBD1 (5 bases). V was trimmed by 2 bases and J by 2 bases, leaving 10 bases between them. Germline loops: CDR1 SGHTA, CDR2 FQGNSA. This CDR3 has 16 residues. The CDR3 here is CASSLQGLTGANVLTF. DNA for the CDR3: TGTGCCAGCAGCTTACAGGGATTGACTGGGGCCAACGTCCTGACTTTC.

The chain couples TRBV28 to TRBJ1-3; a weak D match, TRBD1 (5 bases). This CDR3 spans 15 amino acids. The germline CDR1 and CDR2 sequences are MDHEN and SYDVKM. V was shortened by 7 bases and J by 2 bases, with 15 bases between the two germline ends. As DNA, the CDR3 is TGTGCCAGCACCTCGTCGGGGGGGACTGGAAACACCATATATTTT. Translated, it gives CASTSSGGTGNTIYF.

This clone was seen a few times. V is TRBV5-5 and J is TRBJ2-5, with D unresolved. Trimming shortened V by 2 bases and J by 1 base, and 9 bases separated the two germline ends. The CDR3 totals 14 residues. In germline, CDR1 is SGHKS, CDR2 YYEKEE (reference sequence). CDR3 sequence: CASSFLWAQETQYF. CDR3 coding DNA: TGTGCCAGCAGCTTTCTCTGGGCCCAAGAGACCCAGTACTTC.

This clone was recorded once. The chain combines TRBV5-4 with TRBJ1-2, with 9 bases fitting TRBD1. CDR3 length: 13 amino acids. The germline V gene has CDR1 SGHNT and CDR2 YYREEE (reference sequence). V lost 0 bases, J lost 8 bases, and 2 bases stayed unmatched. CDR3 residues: CASSLDRGHGYTF. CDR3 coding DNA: TGTGCCAGCAGCTTGGACAGGGGGCACGGCTACACCTTC.

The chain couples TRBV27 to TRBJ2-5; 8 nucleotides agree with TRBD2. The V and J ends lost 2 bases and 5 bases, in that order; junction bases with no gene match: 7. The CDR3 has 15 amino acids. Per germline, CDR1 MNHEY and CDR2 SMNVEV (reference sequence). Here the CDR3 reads CASSLRGGAGETQYF. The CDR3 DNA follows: TGTGCCAGCAGTTTACGGGGGGGGGCAGGGGAGACCCAGTACTTC.

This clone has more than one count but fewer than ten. CDR3 DNA sequence: TGCAGTGCAAGGGACAGCTACGAGCAGTACTTC. Its protein product is CSARDSYEQYF. The chain has TRBV20-1 and TRBJ2-7; 7 bases line up with TRBD1. Trimming at V came to 6 bases and at J to 3 bases, leaving 2 bases not matched to a gene. The CDR3 runs 11 residues. Germline CDR1 DFQATT, CDR2 SNEGSKA (reference sequence).

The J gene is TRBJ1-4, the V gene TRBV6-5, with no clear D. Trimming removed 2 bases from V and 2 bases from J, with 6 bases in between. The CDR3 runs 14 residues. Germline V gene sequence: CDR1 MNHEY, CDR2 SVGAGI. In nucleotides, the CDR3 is TGTGCCAGCAGTTACGGCACCACTAATGAAAAACTGTTTTTT. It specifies CASSYGTTNEKLFF.

This CDR3 reads CASSNTGGGGETQYF. The CDR3, as DNA: TGTGCCAGTAGTAACACGGGGGGAGGCGGAGAGACCCAGTACTTC. The genes are TRBV19 and TRBJ2-5, with 7 bases lining up with TRBD2. Germline-derived CDR1 and CDR2 are LNHDA and SQIVND (reference sequence). The CDR3 covers 15 residues. V was pared by 4 bases and J by 4 bases, with 9 bases of the junction left unmatched.

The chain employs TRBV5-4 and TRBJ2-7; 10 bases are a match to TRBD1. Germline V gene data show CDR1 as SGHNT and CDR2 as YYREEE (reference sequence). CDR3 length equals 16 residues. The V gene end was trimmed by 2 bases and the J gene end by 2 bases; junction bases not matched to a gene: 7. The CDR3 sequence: CASSFNSGTGAYEQYF. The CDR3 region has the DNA TGTGCCAGCAGCTTCAACTCCGGGACAGGGGCCTACGAGCAGTACTTC.

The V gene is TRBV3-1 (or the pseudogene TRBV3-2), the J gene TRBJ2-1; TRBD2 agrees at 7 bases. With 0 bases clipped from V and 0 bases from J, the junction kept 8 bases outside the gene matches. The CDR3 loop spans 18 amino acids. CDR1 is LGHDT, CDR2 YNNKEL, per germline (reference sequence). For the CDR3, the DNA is TGTGCCAGCAGCCAAGATGGCCGGGGACTATTCTCCTACAATGAGCAGTTCTTC. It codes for CASSQDGRGLFSYNEQFF.

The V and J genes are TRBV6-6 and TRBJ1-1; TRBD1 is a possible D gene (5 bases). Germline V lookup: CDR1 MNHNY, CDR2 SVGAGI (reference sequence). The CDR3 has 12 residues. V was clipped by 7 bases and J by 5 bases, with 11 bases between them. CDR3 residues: CASTRGGTEAFF. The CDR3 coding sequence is TGTGCCAGCACGAGGGGAGGGACTGAAGCTTTCTTT.

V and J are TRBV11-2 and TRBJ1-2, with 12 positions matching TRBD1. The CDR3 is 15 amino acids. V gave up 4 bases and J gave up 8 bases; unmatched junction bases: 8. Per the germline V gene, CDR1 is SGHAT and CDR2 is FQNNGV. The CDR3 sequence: CASSSIGTGGAGYTF. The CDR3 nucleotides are TGTGCCAGCAGCTCGATCGGGACAGGGGGCGCGGGCTACACCTTC.

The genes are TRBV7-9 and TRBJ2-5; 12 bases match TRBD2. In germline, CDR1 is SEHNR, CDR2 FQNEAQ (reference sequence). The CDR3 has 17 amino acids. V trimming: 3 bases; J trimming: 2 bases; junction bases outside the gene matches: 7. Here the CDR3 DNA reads TGTGCCAGCAGCTTGCTGACTAGCGGGAGCCCTCAAGAGACCCAGTACTTC. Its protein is CASSLLTSGSPQETQYF.

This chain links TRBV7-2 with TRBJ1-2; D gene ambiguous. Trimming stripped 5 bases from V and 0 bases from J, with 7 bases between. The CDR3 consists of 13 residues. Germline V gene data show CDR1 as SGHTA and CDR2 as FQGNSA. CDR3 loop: CASSPNTNYGYTF. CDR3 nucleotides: TGTGCCAGCAGCCCTAATACTAACTATGGCTACACCTTC.

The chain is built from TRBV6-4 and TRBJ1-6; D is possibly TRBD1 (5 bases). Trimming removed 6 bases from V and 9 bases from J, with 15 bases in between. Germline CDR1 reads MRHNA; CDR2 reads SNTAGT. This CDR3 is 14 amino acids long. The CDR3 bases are TGTGCCAGCAGCCTACAGGCGGGGAGTTCACCCCTCCACTTT. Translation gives CASSLQAGSSPLHF.

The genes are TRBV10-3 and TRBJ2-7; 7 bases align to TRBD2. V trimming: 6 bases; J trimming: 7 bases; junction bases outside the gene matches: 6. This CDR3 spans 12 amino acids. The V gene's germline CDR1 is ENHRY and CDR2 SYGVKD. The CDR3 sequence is CAISEGRAEQYF. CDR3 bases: TGTGCCATCAGCGAAGGGAGGGCAGAGCAGTACTTC.

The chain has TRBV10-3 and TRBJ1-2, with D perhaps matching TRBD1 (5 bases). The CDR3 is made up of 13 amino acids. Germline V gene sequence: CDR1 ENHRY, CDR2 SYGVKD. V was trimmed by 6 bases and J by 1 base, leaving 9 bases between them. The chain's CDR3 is CAISARVNYGYTF. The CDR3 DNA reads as TGTGCCATCAGCGCCAGGGTTAACTATGGCTACACCTTC.

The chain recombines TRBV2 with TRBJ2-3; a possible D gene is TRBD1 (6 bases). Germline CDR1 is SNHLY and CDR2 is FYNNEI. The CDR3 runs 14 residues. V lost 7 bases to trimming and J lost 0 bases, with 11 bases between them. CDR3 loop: CASMWQGSTDTQYF. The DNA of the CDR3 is TGTGCCAGCATGTGGCAGGGGAGCACAGATACGCAGTATTTT.